This TCR beta chain derives from a study of shared clonotypes between healthy human individuals. The study's findings and limits: Compared with clonotypes that all four donors shared, non-shared clonotypes had lower generation probabilities. The sole specimen, blood, was sampled, and tissue repertoires likely differ.

V shed 5 bases, J shed 6 bases, and the junction held 3 bases outside the gene matches. The CDR3 runs to 14 residues. Produced via immunoSEQ multiplex PCR; TCRdb's table is partial and in-frame only. The sample has some 2,400,000 clones, approximately 94% seen once; the top ten hold around 0.13%. With respect to this clone: Its antigen is unknown.

All participating donors were Caucasian adults from Nashville, Tennessee. This TCR was sampled from a man between 18 and 29 years old in good health. The rearrangement uses TRBV6-7 and TRBJ1-4; TRBD1 agrees at 10 bases. TRBV6-7 is an ORF for which the function is uncertain. Sequences were obtained from naive CD4+ T cells sorted from blood. Subset defined: CD45RA+ positively selected. This chain's CDR3 is CASSGQGVDEKLFF. DNA of the CDR3: TGTGCCAGCAGTGGACAGGGGGTAGATGAAAAACTGTTTTTT.